The sequence of this T cell receptor beta chain was determined in a study of radiotherapy plus CTLA-4 blockade in lung cancer. Study background: About a sixth of enrolled patients responded objectively, and 31% had disease control.

Germline lookup yields CDR1 SQVTM and CDR2 ANQGSEA. The CDR3 is 11 residues long. Between the trimmed V and J ends, which lost 6 bases and 5 bases, there was a span of 10 bases. The repertoire was sequenced with immunoSEQ multiplex PCR; TCRdb's copy has only in-frame clones and lacks some. Among around 43,000 clones listed, 70% to 80% were seen once. The rearrangement uses TRBV29-1 and TRBJ2-5; D not resolved. Specimen: peripheral blood, collected from a patient treated with radiotherapy plus ipilimumab. This clonotype was obtained from a human donor with non-small cell lung cancer who had stable disease on radiotherapy plus ipilimumab. As DNA, the CDR3 is TGCAGCGTCGTACAATTGGAGACCCAGTACTTC. Protein sequence: CSVVQLETQYF.